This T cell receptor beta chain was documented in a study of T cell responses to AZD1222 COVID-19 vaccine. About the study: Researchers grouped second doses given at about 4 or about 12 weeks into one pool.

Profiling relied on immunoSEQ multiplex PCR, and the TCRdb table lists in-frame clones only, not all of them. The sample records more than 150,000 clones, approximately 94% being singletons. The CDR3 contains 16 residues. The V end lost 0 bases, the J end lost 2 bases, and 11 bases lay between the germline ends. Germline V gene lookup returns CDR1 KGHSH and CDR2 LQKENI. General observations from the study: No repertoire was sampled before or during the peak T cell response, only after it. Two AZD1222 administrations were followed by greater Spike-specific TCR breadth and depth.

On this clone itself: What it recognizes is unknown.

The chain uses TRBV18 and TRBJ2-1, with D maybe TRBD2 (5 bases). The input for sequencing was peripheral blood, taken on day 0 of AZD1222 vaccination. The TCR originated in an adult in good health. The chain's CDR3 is CASSPPEGSAYNEQFF. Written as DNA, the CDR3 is TGTGCCAGCTCACCACCCGAGGGTAGCGCCTACAATGAGCAGTTCTTC.